The present TCR beta chain was sequenced within a study of Graves' ophthalmopathy and Graves' hyperthyroidism. For repertoire sequencing, the TCR beta CDR3 regions were amplified from RNA transcripts. In the first round, RT-PCR was carried out with HTBI primers, and a multiplex PCR formed the second round. TCRdb analysed the multiplex PCR reads with MiXCR anew, one entry per CDR3 protein. Of some 750,000 distinct CDR3 sequences in the sample, 40% were seen once. In this cohort, patients with other autoimmune diseases, uncontrolled infections, pregnancy or lactation were excluded. What supplied the PBMCs was roughly 9.7 ml of fresh peripheral blood. CDR1 is KGHDR and CDR2 is SFDVKD in the germline V gene. This CDR3 region has 14 residues. In this sample, this clonotype turned up many times. One end of the junction fails to match germline, which may point to a read error.

This receptor was obtained from an adult man with Graves' ophthalmopathy. Sequencing was done on a sample of peripheral blood. This chain uses TRBV24-1 with TRBJ1-5; TRBD1 matches at 8 bases. The CDR3 DNA is TGTGCCAGCAGTTCGACAGGGGCTCGTCAGCCCCAGCATTTT. Its translation is CASSSTGARQPQHF.